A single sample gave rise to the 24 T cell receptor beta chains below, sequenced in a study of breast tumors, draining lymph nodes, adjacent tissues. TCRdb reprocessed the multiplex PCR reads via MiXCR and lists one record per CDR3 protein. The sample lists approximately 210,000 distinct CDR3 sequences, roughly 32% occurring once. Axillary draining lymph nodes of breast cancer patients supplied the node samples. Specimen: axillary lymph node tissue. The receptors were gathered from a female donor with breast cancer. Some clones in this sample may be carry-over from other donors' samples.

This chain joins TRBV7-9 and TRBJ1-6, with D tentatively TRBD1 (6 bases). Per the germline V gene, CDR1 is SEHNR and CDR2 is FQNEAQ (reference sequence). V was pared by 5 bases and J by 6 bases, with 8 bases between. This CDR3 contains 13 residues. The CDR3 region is CASSIQGNSPLHF. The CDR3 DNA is TGTGCCAGCAGCATACAGGGTAATTCACCCCTCCACTTT.

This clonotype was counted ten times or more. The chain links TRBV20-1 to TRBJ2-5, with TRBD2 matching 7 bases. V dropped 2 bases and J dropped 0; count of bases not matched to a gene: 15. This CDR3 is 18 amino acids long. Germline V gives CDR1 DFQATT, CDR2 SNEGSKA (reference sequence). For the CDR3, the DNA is TGCAGTGCTAGACCTGCTGCGGGAGCGGGTTTTTACCAAGAGACCCAGTACTTC. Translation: CSARPAAGAGFYQETQYF.

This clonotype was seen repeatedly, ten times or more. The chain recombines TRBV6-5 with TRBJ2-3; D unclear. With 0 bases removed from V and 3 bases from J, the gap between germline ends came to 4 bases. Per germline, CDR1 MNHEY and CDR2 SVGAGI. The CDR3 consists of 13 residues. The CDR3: CASSYSPTDTQYF. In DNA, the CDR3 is TGTGCCAGCAGTTACTCACCAACAGATACGCAGTATTTT.

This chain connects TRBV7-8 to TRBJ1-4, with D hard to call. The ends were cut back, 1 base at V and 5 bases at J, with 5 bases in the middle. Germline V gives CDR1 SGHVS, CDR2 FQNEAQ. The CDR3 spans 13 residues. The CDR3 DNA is TGTGCCAGCAGCTTAGAGGGAAATGAAAAACTGTTTTTT. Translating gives CASSLEGNEKLFF. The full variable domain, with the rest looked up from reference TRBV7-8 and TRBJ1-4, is GAGVSQSPRYKVAKRGQDVALRCDPISGHVSLFWYQQALGQGPEFLTYFQNEAQLDKSGLPSDRFFAERPEGSVSTLKIQRTQQEDSAVYLCASSLEGNEKLFFGSGTQLSVL.

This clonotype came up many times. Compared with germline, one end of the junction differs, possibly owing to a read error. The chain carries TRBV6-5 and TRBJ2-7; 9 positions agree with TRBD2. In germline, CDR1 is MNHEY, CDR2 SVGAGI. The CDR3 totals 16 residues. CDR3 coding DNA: TGTGCCAGCAGTCACTCGGGTAGCGGGAGCACCTACGAGCAGTACTTC. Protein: CASSHSGSGSTYEQYF.

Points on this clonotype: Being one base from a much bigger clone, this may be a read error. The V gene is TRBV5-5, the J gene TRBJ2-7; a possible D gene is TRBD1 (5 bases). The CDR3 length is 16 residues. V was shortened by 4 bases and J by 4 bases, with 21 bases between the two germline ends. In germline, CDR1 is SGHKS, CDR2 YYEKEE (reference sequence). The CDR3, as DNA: TGTGCCAGCAGCCAGGGTCTTGACCTTCTCCTTTACGAGCAGTACTTC. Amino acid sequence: CASSQGLDLLLYEQYF. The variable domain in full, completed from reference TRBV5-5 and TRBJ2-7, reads DAGVTQSPTHLIKTRGQQVTLRCSPISGHKSVSWYQQVLGQGPQFIFQYYEKEERGRGNFPDRFSARQFPNYSSELNVNALLLGDSALYLCASSQGLDLLLYEQYFGPGTRLTVT.

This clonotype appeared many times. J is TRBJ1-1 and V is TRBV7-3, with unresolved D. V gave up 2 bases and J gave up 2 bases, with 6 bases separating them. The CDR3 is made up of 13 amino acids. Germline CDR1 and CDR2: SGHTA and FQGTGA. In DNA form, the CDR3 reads TGTGCCAGCAGCTTACAGGCCAACACTGAAGCTTTCTTT. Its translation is CASSLQANTEAFF. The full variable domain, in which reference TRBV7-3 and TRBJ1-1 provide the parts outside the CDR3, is GAGVSQTPSNKVTEKGKYVELRCDPISGHTALYWYRQSLGQGPEFLIYFQGTGAADDSGLPNDRFFAVRPEGSVSTLKIQRTERGDSAVYLCASSLQANTEAFFGQGTRLTVV.

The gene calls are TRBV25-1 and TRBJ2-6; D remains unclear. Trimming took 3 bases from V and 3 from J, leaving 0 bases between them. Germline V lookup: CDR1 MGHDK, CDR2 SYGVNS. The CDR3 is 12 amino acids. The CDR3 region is CASSDGANVLTF. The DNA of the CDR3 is TGTGCCAGCAGTGATGGGGCCAACGTCCTGACTTTC.

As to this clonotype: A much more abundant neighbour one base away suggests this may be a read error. The CDR3 DNA is TGTGCCAGCAGTCAACTTGGGGGCGAAGGCTACACCTTC. This translates into CASSQLGGEGYTF. The chain recombines TRBV6-1 with TRBJ1-2; tentatively, D is TRBD1 (6 bases). V was clipped by 5 bases and J by 8 bases, with 15 bases between them. The CDR3 consists of 13 residues. Germline CDR1 is MNHNS and CDR2 is SASEGT.

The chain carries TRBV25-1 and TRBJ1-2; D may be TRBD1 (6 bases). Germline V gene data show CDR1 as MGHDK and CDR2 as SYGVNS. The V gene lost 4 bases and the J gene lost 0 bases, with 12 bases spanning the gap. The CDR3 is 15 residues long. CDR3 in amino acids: CASSAGDIANYGYTF. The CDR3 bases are TGTGCCAGCAGTGCTGGGGACATAGCTAACTATGGCTACACCTTC.

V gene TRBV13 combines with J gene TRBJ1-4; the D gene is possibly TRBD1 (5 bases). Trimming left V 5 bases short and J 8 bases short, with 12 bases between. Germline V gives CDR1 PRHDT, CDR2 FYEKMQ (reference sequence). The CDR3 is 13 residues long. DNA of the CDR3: TGTGCCAGCAGCCTCCCTGAGGGGGAAAAACTGTTTTTT. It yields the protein CASSLPEGEKLFF.

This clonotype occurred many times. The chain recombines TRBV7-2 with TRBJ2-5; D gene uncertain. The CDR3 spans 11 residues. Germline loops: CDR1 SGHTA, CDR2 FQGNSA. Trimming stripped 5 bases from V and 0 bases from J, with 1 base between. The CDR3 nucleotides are TGTGCCAGCAGCCACCAAGAGACCCAGTACTTC. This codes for CASSHQETQYF. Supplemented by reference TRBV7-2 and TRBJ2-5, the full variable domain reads GAGVSQSPSNKVTEKGKDVELRCDPISGHTALYWYRQSLGQGLEFLIYFQGNSAPDKSGLPSDRFSAERTGGSVSTLTIQRTQQEDSAVYLCASSHQETQYFGPGTRLLVL.

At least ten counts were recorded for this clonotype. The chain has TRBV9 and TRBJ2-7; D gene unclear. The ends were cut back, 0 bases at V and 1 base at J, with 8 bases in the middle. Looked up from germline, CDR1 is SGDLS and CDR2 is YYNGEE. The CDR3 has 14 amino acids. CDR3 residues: CASSVDLRSYEQYF. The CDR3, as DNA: TGTGCCAGCAGCGTAGACTTGAGATCCTACGAGCAGTACTTC.

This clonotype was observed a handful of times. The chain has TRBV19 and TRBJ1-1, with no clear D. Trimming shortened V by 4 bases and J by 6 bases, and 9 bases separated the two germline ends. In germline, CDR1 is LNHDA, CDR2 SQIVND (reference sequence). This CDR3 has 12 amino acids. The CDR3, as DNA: TGTGCCAGTAGTAGGACCCGCGCTGAAGCTTTCTTT. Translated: CASSRTRAEAFF.

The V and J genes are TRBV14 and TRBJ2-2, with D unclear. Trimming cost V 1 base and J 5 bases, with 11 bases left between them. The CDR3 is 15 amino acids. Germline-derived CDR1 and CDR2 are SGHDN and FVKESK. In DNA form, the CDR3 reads TGTGCCAGCAGCCAAGGGTTGGGTAGGACCGGGGAGCTGTTTTTT. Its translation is CASSQGLGRTGELFF. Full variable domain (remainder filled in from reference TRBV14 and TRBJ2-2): EAGVTQFPSHSVIEKGQTVTLRCDPISGHDNLYWYRRVMGKEIKFLLHFVKESKQDESGMPNNRFLAERTGGTYSTLKVQPAELEDSGVYFCASSQGLGRTGELFFGEGSRLTVL.

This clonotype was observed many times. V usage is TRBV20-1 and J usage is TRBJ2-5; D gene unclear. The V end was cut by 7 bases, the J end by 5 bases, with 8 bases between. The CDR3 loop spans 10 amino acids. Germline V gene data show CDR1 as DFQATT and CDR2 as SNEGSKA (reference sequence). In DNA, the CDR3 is TGCAGTGTTGCTTGGGAGACCCAGTACTTC. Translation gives CSVAWETQYF.

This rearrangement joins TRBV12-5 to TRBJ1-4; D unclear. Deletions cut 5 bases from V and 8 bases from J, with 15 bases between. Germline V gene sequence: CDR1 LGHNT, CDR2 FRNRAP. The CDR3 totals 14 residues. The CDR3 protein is CASGLRAAEEKLFF. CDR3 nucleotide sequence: TGTGCTAGTGGTCTCCGGGCCGCGGAAGAAAAACTGTTTTTT.

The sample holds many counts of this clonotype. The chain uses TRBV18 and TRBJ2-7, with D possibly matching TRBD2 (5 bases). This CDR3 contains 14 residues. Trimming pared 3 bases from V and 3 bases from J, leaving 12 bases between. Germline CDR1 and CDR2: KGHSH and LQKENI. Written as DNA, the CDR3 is TGTGCCAGCTCACCTATGGATGCGGGCTACGAGCAGTACTTC. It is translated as CASSPMDAGYEQYF.

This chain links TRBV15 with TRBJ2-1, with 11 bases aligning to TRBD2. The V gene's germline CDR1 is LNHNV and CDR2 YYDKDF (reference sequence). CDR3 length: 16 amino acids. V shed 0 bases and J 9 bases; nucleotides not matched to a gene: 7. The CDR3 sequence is CATSRELAGVQSEQFF. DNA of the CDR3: TGTGCCACCAGCAGAGAACTAGCGGGAGTTCAGAGTGAGCAGTTCTTC.

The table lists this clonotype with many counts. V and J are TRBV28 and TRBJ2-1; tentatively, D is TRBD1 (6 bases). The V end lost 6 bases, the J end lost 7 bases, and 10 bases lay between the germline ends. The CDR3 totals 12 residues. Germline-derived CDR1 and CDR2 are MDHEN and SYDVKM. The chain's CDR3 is CASRDSLNEQFF. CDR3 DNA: TGTGCCAGCAGGGACAGCCTAAATGAGCAGTTCTTC.

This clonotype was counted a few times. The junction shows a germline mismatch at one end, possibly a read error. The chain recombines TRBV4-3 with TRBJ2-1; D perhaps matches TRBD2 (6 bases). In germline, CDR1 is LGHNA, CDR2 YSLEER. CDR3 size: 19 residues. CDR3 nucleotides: TGCACCAGCAGCCAAGACCCGCGGGACCCAGGGCGAACCTACAATGAGCAGTTCTTC. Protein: CTSSQDPRDPGRTYNEQFF.

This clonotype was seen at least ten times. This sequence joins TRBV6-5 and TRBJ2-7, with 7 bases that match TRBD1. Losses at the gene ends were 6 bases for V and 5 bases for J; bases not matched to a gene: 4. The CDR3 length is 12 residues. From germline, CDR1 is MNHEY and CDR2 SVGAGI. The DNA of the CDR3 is TGTGCCAGCAGCACCACAGGGGACGAGCAGTACTTC. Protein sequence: CASSTTGDEQYF.

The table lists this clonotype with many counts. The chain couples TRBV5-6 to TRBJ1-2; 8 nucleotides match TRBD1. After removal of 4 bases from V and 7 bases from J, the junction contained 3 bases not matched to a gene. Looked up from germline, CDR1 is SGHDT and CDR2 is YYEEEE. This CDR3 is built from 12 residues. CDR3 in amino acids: CASSMTGAGYTF. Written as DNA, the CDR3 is TGTGCCAGCAGCATGACAGGGGCTGGCTACACCTTC.

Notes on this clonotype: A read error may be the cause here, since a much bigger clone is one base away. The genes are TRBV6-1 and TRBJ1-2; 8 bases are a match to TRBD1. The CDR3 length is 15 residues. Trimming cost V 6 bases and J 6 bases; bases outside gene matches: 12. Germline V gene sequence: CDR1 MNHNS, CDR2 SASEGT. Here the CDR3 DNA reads TGTGCCAGCAGCGACAGGGGCCTATCATACAATGGCTACACCTTC. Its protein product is CASSDRGLSYNGYTF.